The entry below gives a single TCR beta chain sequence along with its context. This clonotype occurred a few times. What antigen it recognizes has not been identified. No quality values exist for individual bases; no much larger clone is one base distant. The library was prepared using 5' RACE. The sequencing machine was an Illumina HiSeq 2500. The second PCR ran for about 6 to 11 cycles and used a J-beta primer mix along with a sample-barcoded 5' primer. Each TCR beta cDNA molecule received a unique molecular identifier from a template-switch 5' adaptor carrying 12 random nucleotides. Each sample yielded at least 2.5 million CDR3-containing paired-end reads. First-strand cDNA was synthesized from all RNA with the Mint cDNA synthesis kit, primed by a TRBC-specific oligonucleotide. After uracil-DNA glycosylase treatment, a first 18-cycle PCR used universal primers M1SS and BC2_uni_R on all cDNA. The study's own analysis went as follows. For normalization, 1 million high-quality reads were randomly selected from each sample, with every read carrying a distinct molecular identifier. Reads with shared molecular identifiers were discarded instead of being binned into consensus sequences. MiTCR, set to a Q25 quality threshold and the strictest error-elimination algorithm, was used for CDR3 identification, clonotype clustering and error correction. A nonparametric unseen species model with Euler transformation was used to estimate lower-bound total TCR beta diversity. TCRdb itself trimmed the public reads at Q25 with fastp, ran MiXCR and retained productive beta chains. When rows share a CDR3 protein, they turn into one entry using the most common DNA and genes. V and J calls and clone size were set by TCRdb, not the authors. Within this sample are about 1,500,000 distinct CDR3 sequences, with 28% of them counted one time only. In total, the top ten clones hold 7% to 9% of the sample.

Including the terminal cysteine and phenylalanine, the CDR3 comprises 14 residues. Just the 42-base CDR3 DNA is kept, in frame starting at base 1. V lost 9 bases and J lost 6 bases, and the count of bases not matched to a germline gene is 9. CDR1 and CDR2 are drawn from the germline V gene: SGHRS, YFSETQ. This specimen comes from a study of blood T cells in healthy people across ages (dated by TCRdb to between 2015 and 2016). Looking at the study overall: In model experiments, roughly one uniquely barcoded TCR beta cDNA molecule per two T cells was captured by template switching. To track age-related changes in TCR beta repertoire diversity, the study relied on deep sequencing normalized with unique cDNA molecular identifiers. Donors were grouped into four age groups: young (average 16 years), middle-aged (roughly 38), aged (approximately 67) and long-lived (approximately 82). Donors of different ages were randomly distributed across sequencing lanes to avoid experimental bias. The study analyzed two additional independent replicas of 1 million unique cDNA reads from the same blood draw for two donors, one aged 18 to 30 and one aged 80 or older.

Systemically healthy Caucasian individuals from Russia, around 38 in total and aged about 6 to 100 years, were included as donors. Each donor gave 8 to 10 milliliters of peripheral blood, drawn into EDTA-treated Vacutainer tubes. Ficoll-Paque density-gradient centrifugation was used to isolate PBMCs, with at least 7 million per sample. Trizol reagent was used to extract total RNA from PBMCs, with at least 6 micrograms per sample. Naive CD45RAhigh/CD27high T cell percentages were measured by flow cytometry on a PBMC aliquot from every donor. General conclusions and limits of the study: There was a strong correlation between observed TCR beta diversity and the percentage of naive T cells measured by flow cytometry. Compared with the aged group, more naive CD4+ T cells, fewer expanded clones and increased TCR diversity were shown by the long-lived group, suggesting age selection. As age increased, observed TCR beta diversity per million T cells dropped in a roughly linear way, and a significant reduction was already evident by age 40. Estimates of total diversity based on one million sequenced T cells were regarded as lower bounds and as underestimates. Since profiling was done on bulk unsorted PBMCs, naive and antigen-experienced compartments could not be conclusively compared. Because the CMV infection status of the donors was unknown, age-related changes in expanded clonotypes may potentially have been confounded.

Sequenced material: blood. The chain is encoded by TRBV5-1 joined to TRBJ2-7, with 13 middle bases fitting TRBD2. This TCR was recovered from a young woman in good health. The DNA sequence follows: TGCGCCATCTCGCCCGGACTAGCGGGGGTCGAGCAGTACTTC. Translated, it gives CAISPGLAGVEQYF.